Listed below are T cell receptor beta chains from one sample, sequenced in a study of graft-versus-host responses after intestinal transplantation. Sequenced by immunoSEQ multiplex PCR; TCRdb stores in-frame clones only, minus some. Seen here are around 88,000 clones, over 80% observed once, and the top ten hold about a sixth. These TCRs are of unknown antigen specificity. Sequences were derived from unstimulated CD8+ T cells sorted from spleen or lymph node cells, sampled before intestinal transplant. The receptors derive from a human donor who received an intestinal transplant. The CDR3 runs from the conserved cysteine through the conserved F or W. The order of the fields is clone size, D gene, V gene, J gene, CDR3 DNA, CDR3 protein. The D gene is left open where the match is weak. Clone size is shown for a subset of rows, as once, few, many or a class of expanded clone.

abundance: .
d_gene: .
v_gene: TRBV6-4
j_gene: TRBJ1-1
CDR3nt: TGTGCCAGCAGTTCAGGGGTAGGCACTGAAGCTTTCTTT
CDR3aa: CASSSGVGTEAFF

abundance: .
d_gene: .
v_gene: TRBV15
j_gene: TRBJ2-1
CDR3nt: TGTGCCACCAGTCCAGCCATTGAGCAGTTCTTC
CDR3aa: CATSPAIEQFF

abundance: few
d_gene: TRBD1
v_gene: TRBV5-6
j_gene: TRBJ2-7
CDR3nt: TGTGCCAGCAGCTTGACCCTACAGGGGGGCAATTTCTACGAGCAGTACTTC
CDR3aa: CASSLTLQGGNFYEQYF

abundance: .
d_gene: TRBD2
v_gene: TRBV7-2
j_gene: TRBJ2-7
CDR3nt: TGTGCCAGCAGCTTAGGGACTAGCGGGACCGAGCAGTACTTC
CDR3aa: CASSLGTSGTEQYF

abundance: .
d_gene: .
v_gene: TRBV5-5
j_gene: TRBJ1-5
CDR3nt: TGTGCCAGCAGCTTGGAAGGTTCAGGGTCCAATCAGCCCCAGCATTTT
CDR3aa: CASSLEGSGSNQPQHF

abundance: few
d_gene: TRBD1
v_gene: TRBV10-3
j_gene: TRBJ2-2
CDR3nt: TGTGCCATCAGTGAACATCCCCCGGGACAGAAAAGGGGGGAGCTGTTTTTT
CDR3aa: CAISEHPPGQKRGELFF

abundance: .
d_gene: .
v_gene: TRBV4-1
j_gene: TRBJ2-3
CDR3nt: TGCGCCAGCAGCCAAGATATAGGTAGCGGCACAGATACGCAGTATTTT
CDR3aa: CASSQDIGSGTDTQYF

abundance: .
d_gene: .
v_gene: TRBV6-5
j_gene: TRBJ2-7
CDR3nt: TGTGCCAGCAGTGACAGGTATACCTACGAGCAGTACTTC
CDR3aa: CASSDRYTYEQYF

abundance: few
d_gene: .
v_gene: TRBV28
j_gene: TRBJ1-1
CDR3nt: TGTGCCAGCGTAGTGTCGGGGGCTGGGGCTTTCTTT
CDR3aa: CASVVSGAGAFF

abundance: .
d_gene: TRBD2
v_gene: TRBV7-3
j_gene: TRBJ2-5
CDR3nt: TGTGCCAGCAGCTTATCGCTAGCGGGGGAGACCCAGTACTTC
CDR3aa: CASSLSLAGETQYF

abundance: few
d_gene: .
v_gene: TRBV5-5
j_gene: TRBJ1-3
CDR3nt: TGTGCCAGCAGCTTGGAGGCTGGAAACACCATATATTTT
CDR3aa: CASSLEAGNTIYF

abundance: .
d_gene: .
v_gene: TRBV6-9
j_gene: TRBJ2-5
CDR3nt: TGTGCCAGCAGTCGGCAAGAGACCCAGTACTTC
CDR3aa: CASSRQETQYF

abundance: .
d_gene: TRBD1
v_gene: TRBV2
j_gene: TRBJ1-2
CDR3nt: TGTGCCATTAACAGGGGGTATAACTATGGCTACACCTTC
CDR3aa: CAINRGYNYGYTF

abundance: .
d_gene: .
v_gene: TRBV11-2
j_gene: TRBJ2-1
CDR3nt: TGTGCCAGCAGCTCATTACTCAACTACAATGAGCAGTTCTTC
CDR3aa: CASSSLLNYNEQFF

abundance: .
d_gene: TRBD2
v_gene: TRBV6-4
j_gene: TRBJ2-1
CDR3nt: TGTGCCAGCAGTATGTCCGGGAGGGGCCCCTCCTACAATGAGCAGTTCTTC
CDR3aa: CASSMSGRGPSYNEQFF

abundance: .
d_gene: .
v_gene: TRBV28
j_gene: TRBJ2-7
CDR3nt: TGTGCCAGCAGTTTATGGTCGGATTCCTACGAGCAGTACTTC
CDR3aa: CASSLWSDSYEQYF

abundance: .
d_gene: .
v_gene: TRBV6-4
j_gene: TRBJ1-2
CDR3nt: TGTGCCAGCAGTGATTCGGACACGCGGCAGGGCGAACACTATGGCTACACCTTC
CDR3aa: CASSDSDTRQGEHYGYTF

abundance: .
d_gene: TRBD1
v_gene: TRBV12-5
j_gene: TRBJ2-3
CDR3nt: TGTGCTAGTGGTCTGTGGACAGGGGCTGGCACAGATACGCAGTATTTT
CDR3aa: CASGLWTGAGTDTQYF

abundance: few
d_gene: .
v_gene: TRBV19
j_gene: TRBJ1-5
CDR3nt: TGTGCCAGTAGTAGGGGAGGGGAACATTTT
CDR3aa: CASSRGGEHF

abundance: .
d_gene: TRBD1
v_gene: TRBV4-1
j_gene: TRBJ2-3
CDR3nt: TGCGCCAGCAGCCAAGATCTGGGGGGACAGGGAAAGAGCACAGATACGCAGTATTTT
CDR3aa: CASSQDLGGQGKSTDTQYF

abundance: .
d_gene: .
v_gene: TRBV6-6
j_gene: TRBJ2-3
CDR3nt: TGTGCCAGCAGGATGGCAGATACGCAGTATTTT
CDR3aa: CASRMADTQYF

abundance: .
d_gene: .
v_gene: TRBV19
j_gene: TRBJ1-5
CDR3nt: TGTGCCAGTAGTATAGTGGCAGGGGTGGGGCAGCCCCAGCATTTT
CDR3aa: CASSIVAGVGQPQHF

abundance: once
d_gene: .
v_gene: TRBV5-5
j_gene: TRBJ1-4
CDR3nt: TGTGCCAGCAGCTTGGGACTAGTTTCAACTAATGAAAAACTGTTTTTT
CDR3aa: CASSLGLVSTNEKLFF

abundance: once
d_gene: .
v_gene: TRBV6-5
j_gene: TRBJ1-1
CDR3nt: TGTGCCAGCAGTTACTCGGAGGGGAAAACTGAAGCTTTCTTT
CDR3aa: CASSYSEGKTEAFF

abundance: .
d_gene: TRBD2
v_gene: TRBV19
j_gene: TRBJ2-5
CDR3nt: TGTGCCAGTAGTATTGTGTACCGGGACCCCAAGGGAGGGGAGACCCAGTACTTC
CDR3aa: CASSIVYRDPKGGETQYF

abundance: .
d_gene: .
v_gene: TRBV27
j_gene: TRBJ2-7
CDR3nt: TGTGCCAGCAGTTTGGCGGAGGGGGCGATCCACGAGCAGTACTTC
CDR3aa: CASSLAEGAIHEQYF

abundance: .
d_gene: TRBD1
v_gene: TRBV4-1
j_gene: TRBJ2-7
CDR3nt: TGCGCCAGCAGCCACGGACAGGGGGGGAACTACGAGCAGTACTTC
CDR3aa: CASSHGQGGNYEQYF

abundance: .
d_gene: TRBD2
v_gene: TRBV2
j_gene: TRBJ2-4
CDR3nt: TGTGCCAGCCGGCCTACCCGGGCGGGGGGTAACATTCAGTACTTC
CDR3aa: CASRPTRAGGNIQYF

abundance: .
d_gene: TRBD2
v_gene: TRBV11-3
j_gene: TRBJ2-7
CDR3nt: TGTGCCAGCAGCTTCTCGACTAGCGGGGTATCTAACGAGCAGTACTTC
CDR3aa: CASSFSTSGVSNEQYF

abundance: .
d_gene: TRBD2
v_gene: TRBV2
j_gene: TRBJ2-1
CDR3nt: TGTGCCAGCAGGGAATGGGCGGGAGGGCGAAATGAGCAGTTCTTC
CDR3aa: CASREWAGGRNEQFF

abundance: .
d_gene: .
v_gene: TRBV28
j_gene: TRBJ1-2
CDR3nt: TGTGCCAGCAGTTCCCTTACGAGGGGGTGGTACTATGGCTACACCTTC
CDR3aa: CASSSLTRGWYYGYTF

abundance: .
d_gene: TRBD2
v_gene: TRBV9
j_gene: TRBJ2-5
CDR3nt: TGTGCCAGCAGCGTAGCTCCAGCGGGGGCCCAAGAGACCCAGTACTTC
CDR3aa: CASSVAPAGAQETQYF

abundance: .
d_gene: .
v_gene: TRBV9
j_gene: TRBJ1-5
CDR3nt: TGTGCCAGCAGCGCCGACTGGAACCAGCCCCAGCATTTT
CDR3aa: CASSADWNQPQHF

abundance: .
d_gene: .
v_gene: TRBV4-1
j_gene: TRBJ1-5
CDR3nt: TGCGCCAGCAGCCAAGAACCAGGGAGGCCAATTTATAGCAATCAGCCCCAGCATTTT
CDR3aa: CASSQEPGRPIYSNQPQHF

abundance: .
d_gene: .
v_gene: TRBV9
j_gene: TRBJ2-5
CDR3nt: TGTGCCAGCAGCGACACTAATGAGGACGTGGAGACCCAGTACTTC
CDR3aa: CASSDTNEDVETQYF

abundance: few
d_gene: .
v_gene: TRBV4-1
j_gene: TRBJ2-1
CDR3nt: TGCGCCAGCGGACAGGGAGGGGATGAGCAGTTCTTC
CDR3aa: CASGQGGDEQFF

abundance: .
d_gene: TRBD2
v_gene: TRBV13
j_gene: TRBJ2-7
CDR3nt: TGTGCCAGCAGCTCTAGAGGGAAGCGGGAGCACCCTAACGAGCAGTACTTC
CDR3aa: CASSSRGKREHPNEQYF

abundance: .
d_gene: .
v_gene: TRBV9
j_gene: TRBJ1-1
CDR3nt: TGTGCCAGCAGCGTCTCAACAGGGCTCACTGAAGCTTTCTTT
CDR3aa: CASSVSTGLTEAFF

abundance: .
d_gene: .
v_gene: TRBV2
j_gene: TRBJ2-7
CDR3nt: TGTGCCAGCAGTGGGAGGGGACAAGGCGGCTACGAGCAGTACTTC
CDR3aa: CASSGRGQGGYEQYF

abundance: .
d_gene: .
v_gene: TRBV19
j_gene: TRBJ1-1
CDR3nt: TGTGCCAGTAGGCTAGCAACTGAAGCTTTCTTT
CDR3aa: CASRLATEAFF

abundance: .
d_gene: TRBD1
v_gene: TRBV18
j_gene: TRBJ1-5
CDR3nt: TGTGCCAGCGCTGGACAGGGCGGTTTCGGCCTGCGGGTTAGCAATCAGCCCCAGCATTTT
CDR3aa: CASAGQGGFGLRVSNQPQHF

abundance: .
d_gene: .
v_gene: TRBV28
j_gene: TRBJ1-2
CDR3nt: TGTGCCAGTTCCGAGTCAGGGGCCTATGGCTACACCTTC
CDR3aa: CASSESGAYGYTF

abundance: once
d_gene: TRBD1
v_gene: TRBV5-5
j_gene: TRBJ2-6
CDR3nt: TGTGCCAGCAGCCGGACAGGGAGGTCTGGGGCCAACGTCCTGACTTTC
CDR3aa: CASSRTGRSGANVLTF

abundance: .
d_gene: TRBD1
v_gene: TRBV27
j_gene: TRBJ1-1
CDR3nt: TGTGCCAGCAGTATGGACAGGGGGCTGAACACTGAAGCTTTCTTT
CDR3aa: CASSMDRGLNTEAFF

abundance: .
d_gene: TRBD2
v_gene: TRBV5-6
j_gene: TRBJ2-5
CDR3nt: TGTGCCAGCAGCCCCCTCGGGGGGGGGCTAGAGACCCAGTACTTC
CDR3aa: CASSPLGGGLETQYF

abundance: .
d_gene: .
v_gene: TRBV9
j_gene: TRBJ2-3
CDR3nt: TGTGCCAGCAGCCCTTCTAGGGGGAGCCACACAGATACGCAGTATTTT
CDR3aa: CASSPSRGSHTDTQYF

abundance: .
d_gene: .
v_gene: TRBV12-5
j_gene: TRBJ1-6
CDR3nt: TGTGCTAGTGGTGTGGCCAGGGGTTGGGGCAATAATTCACCCCTCCACTTT
CDR3aa: CASGVARGWGNNSPLHF

abundance: .
d_gene: .
v_gene: TRBV6-1
j_gene: TRBJ2-7
CDR3nt: TGTGCCAGCTCTACCAGACAAGACACCTACGAGCAGTACTTC
CDR3aa: CASSTRQDTYEQYF

abundance: .
d_gene: .
v_gene: TRBV4-1
j_gene: TRBJ1-2
CDR3nt: TGCGCCAGCAGCCAAGTAGGACTTGACGGTGGCTACACCTTC
CDR3aa: CASSQVGLDGGYTF